The rows below give T cell receptor beta chains drawn from one sample of a study of control samples from healthy donors and cancer patients. The table came from immunoSEQ multiplex PCR; TCRdb's copy has only in-frame clones and leaves some out. The sample has about 110,000 clones, over 75% seen once; the top ten hold about 4.7%. The specimen was blood. These receptors came from a human donor in good health. The donor label of this sample is uncertain. Both conserved end residues are part of each CDR3. The D gene is left open where the match is weak. Size is stated for part of the rows, as once, few or many counts, or as a class when the clone is expanded.

j_gene,v_gene,d_gene,abundance,CDR3nt,CDR3aa
TRBJ1-6,TRBV10-2,TRBD1,NA,TGCGCCAGCAGTGATACAGGGGGAATCAATTCACCCCTCCACTTT,CASSDTGGINSPLHF
TRBJ2-1,TRBV28,NA,NA,TGTGCCAGCAGTGATACGGGACACCGTTTTAGTGAGCAGTTCTTC,CASSDTGHRFSEQFF
TRBJ1-1,TRBV11-2,NA,few,TGTGCCAGCAGCTTAGGCATGACTGAAGCTTTCTTT,CASSLGMTEAFF
TRBJ1-2,TRBV14,NA,NA,TGTGCCAGCAGCCAAGTCCCGGCGGGTGGCTACACCTTC,CASSQVPAGGYTF
TRBJ1-5,TRBV7-2,NA,once,TGTGCCAGCAGCTCGCAAGTTGACGTCCTTCAGCCCCAGCATTTT,CASSSQVDVLQPQHF
TRBJ2-7,TRBV6-5,TRBD1,NA,TGTGCCAGCAGGAGGGGACAGGGACCCTACGAGCAGTACTTC,CASRRGQGPYEQYF
TRBJ1-1,TRBV28,NA,NA,TGTGCCAGCAACAGGGTGGATCGGGGCACTGAAGCTTTCTTT,CASNRVDRGTEAFF
TRBJ2-3,TRBV3-1/TRBV3-2,TRBD2,NA,TGTGCCAGCAGCTCCAGCGGGGGGGCAGATACGCAGTATTTT,CASSSSGGADTQYF
TRBJ2-2,TRBV10-3,NA,NA,TGTGCCATCAGTGAGGGAAGACAGCCCGGGGAGCTGTTTTTT,CAISEGRQPGELFF
TRBJ1-2,TRBV27,NA,few,TGTGCCAGCAGTTTACCGGGGGGCCGCGGCTACACCTTC,CASSLPGGRGYTF
TRBJ1-5,TRBV6-1,NA,NA,TGTGCCAGCAGTGAGTCCGTCACGCCCCAGCATTTT,CASSESVTPQHF
TRBJ1-2,TRBV3-1/TRBV3-2,TRBD1,NA,TGTGCCAGCAGCCAGACAGGGGGCGGCTACACCTTC,CASSQTGGGYTF
TRBJ1-1,TRBV6-5,NA,NA,TGTGCCAGCAGAAGGGACGGGAACACTGAAGCTTTCTTT,CASRRDGNTEAFF
TRBJ2-7,TRBV7-9,NA,NA,TGTGCCAGCAGCGATCAGCTAGCATTCTCCTACGAGCAGTACTTC,CASSDQLAFSYEQYF
TRBJ2-7,TRBV30,TRBD1,NA,TGTGCCTGGAGTTACAGGGGGCCTTTGTCGGGCGAGCAGTACTTC,CAWSYRGPLSGEQYF
TRBJ1-2,TRBV27,NA,NA,TGTGCCAGCAGTCCGTATATACAGGGATCCTCATATGGCTACACCTTC,CASSPYIQGSSYGYTF
TRBJ1-2,TRBV4-3,NA,NA,TGCGCCAGCAGCCAAGGTGGGGGCATAGCTAACTATGGCTACACCTTC,CASSQGGGIANYGYTF
TRBJ2-2,TRBV5-1,NA,NA,TGCGCCAGCAGCTTGGGTGGGCAGGTCACCGGGGAGCTGTTTTTT,CASSLGGQVTGELFF
TRBJ2-5,TRBV6-2/TRBV6-3,TRBD2,NA,TGTGCCAGCAGTTACTCGACGGGGGGAGAAGAGACCCAGTACTTC,CASSYSTGGEETQYF
TRBJ1-1,TRBV9,NA,NA,TGTGCCAGCAGCGTAGATCACGGGAACACTGAAGCTTTCTTT,CASSVDHGNTEAFF
TRBJ1-1,TRBV10-1,NA,NA,TGCGCCAGCAGTGATACCCTGGTTGAAGCTTTCTTT,CASSDTLVEAFF
TRBJ1-1,TRBV18,NA,NA,TGTGCCAGCTCGGTGGAGACGAACACTGAAGCTTTCTTT,CASSVETNTEAFF
TRBJ2-6,TRBV27,NA,NA,TGTGCCAGCAGTCTTCAAAGTCTTGGGGCCAACGTCCTGACTTTC,CASSLQSLGANVLTF
TRBJ2-3,TRBV5-1,TRBD1,NA,TGCGCCAGCTCCGGACAGGCCGCGTTTTTTGATACGCAGTATTTT,CASSGQAAFFDTQYF
TRBJ1-6,TRBV6-5,NA,NA,TGTGCCAGCAGCTCGGAAGGGGGGTATAATTCACCCCTCCACTTT,CASSSEGGYNSPLHF
TRBJ1-5,TRBV9,NA,NA,TGTGCCAGCAGTATCCGGGACGGAAATCAGCCCCAGCATTTT,CASSIRDGNQPQHF
TRBJ2-4,TRBV19,NA,NA,TGTGCCAGTAGTATAGAGCCGTCAGACACCCTAGGCGCCAAAAACATTCAGTACTTC,CASSIEPSDTLGAKNIQYF
TRBJ1-6,TRBV6-5,NA,NA,TGTGCCAGCAGTCAGGACATGAGGGATTCACCCCTCCACTTT,CASSQDMRDSPLHF
TRBJ1-1,TRBV7-2,NA,NA,TGTGCCAGCAGCGTTAACGAGGCTAAGAGCACTGAAGCTTTCTTT,CASSVNEAKSTEAFF
TRBJ2-3,TRBV5-6,NA,NA,TGTGCCAGCAGCTTGGTGGGGAGCACAGATACGCAGTATTTT,CASSLVGSTDTQYF
TRBJ2-5,TRBV19,NA,NA,TGTGCCAGTAGTGGGGGGGACATCAAATGGGAGACCCAGTACTTC,CASSGGDIKWETQYF
TRBJ2-7,TRBV2,TRBD1,once,TGTGCCAGCAGGGTAACAGGGGCCGAGCAGTACTTC,CASRVTGAEQYF
TRBJ1-1,TRBV5-6,NA,NA,TGTGCCAGCAGCTTACCGGGGTCAAGGTCCAAGAACACTGAAGCTTTCTTT,CASSLPGSRSKNTEAFF
TRBJ1-1,TRBV10-3,TRBD1,once,TGTGCCATCAGTGAGTCGCCCAGGGGGATAGTAAACACTGAAGCTTTCTTT,CAISESPRGIVNTEAFF
TRBJ1-4,TRBV28,TRBD1,NA,TGTGCCAGCAGTCTACCCCAGGGGGCGAGTGAAAAACTGTTTTTT,CASSLPQGASEKLFF
TRBJ1-2,TRBV12-3/TRBV12-4,NA,NA,TGTGCCAGCAGGATAGGGGGAGGCGGCTACACCTTC,CASRIGGGGYTF
TRBJ2-5,TRBV2,NA,NA,TGTGCCAGCAGATACAGGGATCCCCAAGAGACCCAGTACTTC,CASRYRDPQETQYF
TRBJ1-5,TRBV6-2/TRBV6-3,NA,NA,TGTGCCAGCAGTTCTGAGGGCCTTAGCAATCAGCCCCAGCATTTT,CASSSEGLSNQPQHF
TRBJ1-2,TRBV6-1,NA,NA,TGTGCCAGCAGTGAAAGAGCCGGGACCGTCTATGGCTACACCTTC,CASSERAGTVYGYTF
TRBJ1-5,TRBV6-6,NA,NA,TGTGCCAGCAGCCCGCGCTGGGAACTGAGCAATCAGCCCCAGCATTTT,CASSPRWELSNQPQHF
TRBJ2-7,TRBV5-4,NA,NA,TGTGCCAGCAGCGATCGGGACACCTCCTACGAGCAGTACTTC,CASSDRDTSYEQYF
TRBJ1-5,TRBV24-1,NA,once,TGTGCCACCAGTGATTCTTCCGGGACGGCGAATCAGCCCCAGCATTTT,CATSDSSGTANQPQHF
TRBJ1-6,TRBV5-6,NA,NA,TGTGCCAGCAGCTTGAGGGGGGGCGGAACTAATTCACCCCTCCACTTT,CASSLRGGGTNSPLHF
TRBJ2-2,TRBV18,TRBD1,once,TGTGCCAGCTCACCGGGACAGAGCAACACCGGGGAGCTGTTTTTT,CASSPGQSNTGELFF
TRBJ1-6,TRBV19,TRBD1,NA,TGTGCCAGTAGTACCAACAGGGGCCTAGATTCACCCCTCCACTTT,CASSTNRGLDSPLHF
TRBJ2-1,TRBV28,NA,NA,TGTGCCAGCAGTTTATCGGGCCTTAGCTCCTACAATGAGCAGTTCTTC,CASSLSGLSSYNEQFF
TRBJ1-1,TRBV3-1/TRBV3-2,NA,NA,TGTGCCAGCAGCCTACGGGGGGGCACTGAAGCTTTCTTT,CASSLRGGTEAFF
TRBJ2-2,TRBV12-5,NA,NA,TGTGCTAGTGGTTTCCGGACACAAAACACCGGGGAGCTGTTTTTT,CASGFRTQNTGELFF
TRBJ1-1,TRBV7-8,TRBD1,NA,TGTGCCAGCAGCACCCAGACAGGGGTGAACACTGAAGCTTTCTTT,CASSTQTGVNTEAFF
TRBJ1-5,TRBV30,NA,NA,TGTGCCTGGAATAGCGGGGGGGACAATCAGCCCCAGCATTTT,CAWNSGGDNQPQHF